These 22 T cell receptor beta chains came from one sample sequenced in a study of a mutant IDH1 vaccine in newly diagnosed glioma. These receptors' antigens are unknown. Method: immunoSEQ multiplex PCR; TCRdb's copy keeps in-frame clones and lacks some. The sample lists 20,000 to 25,000 clones; 60% to 75% were seen once. The time point here: week 11, during vaccination. In the vaccine, a single dose held 300 ug of the mutant IDH1 20-mer peptide, along with topical imiquimod. Sequencing was performed on peripheral blood mononuclear cells (PBMCs), taken from a glioma patient whose treatment included an IDH1 peptide vaccine. These receptor sequences come from a man younger than 35 with glioma. Some clones in this sample may be carry-over from other donors' samples.

This clone appeared once. The chain links TRBV5-1 to TRBJ2-7, with TRBD1 matching over 7 bases. V shed 5 bases and J 0 bases; nucleotides not matched to a gene: 2. The CDR3 totals 13 residues. Germline lookup yields CDR1 SGHRS and CDR2 YFSETQ. CDR3 protein: CASRGTASYEQYF. The CDR3 DNA reads TGCGCCAGCAGAGGGACAGCCTCCTACGAGCAGTACTTC.

V gene TRBV28 combines with J gene TRBJ2-7; D is uncertain. V was pared by 3 bases and J by 3 bases, with 3 bases between. CDR1 is MDHEN and CDR2 is SYDVKM in the germline V gene. This CDR3 spans 11 amino acids. The DNA of the CDR3 is TGTGCCAGCAGTTTCAGCTACGAGCAGTACTTC. It codes for CASSFSYEQYF. The whole variable domain, filled in from reference TRBV28 and TRBJ2-7, reads DVKVTQSSRYLVKRTGEKVFLECVQDMDHENMFWYRQDPGLGLRLIYFSYDVKMKEKGDIPEGYSVSREKKERFSLILESASTNQTSMYLCASSFSYEQYFGPGTRLTVT.

The rearrangement links TRBV27 to TRBJ2-1, with 9 positions matching TRBD2. The CDR3 has 14 amino acids. CDR1 and CDR2 (germline): MNHEY, SMNVEV (reference sequence). Germline trimming cut 6 bases from V and 4 bases from J; bases unmatched to any gene: 4. CDR3 coding DNA: TGTGCCAGCAGAATAGCGGGAGCTTACAATGAGCAGTTCTTC. Translation: CASRIAGAYNEQFF.

The rearrangement joins TRBV10-3 to TRBJ2-4; 7 nucleotides agree with TRBD1. Germline loops: CDR1 ENHRY, CDR2 SYGVKD. V trimming: 2 bases; J trimming: 3 bases; junction bases outside the gene matches: 10. The CDR3 loop spans 17 amino acids. As DNA, the CDR3 is TGTGCCATCAGTGAGGCGAACAGGGGTGGAGGCAAAAACATTCAGTACTTC. It encodes CAISEANRGGGKNIQYF.

The chain couples TRBV4-3 to TRBJ1-6; D is unclear. The germline V gene encodes CDR1 LGHNA and CDR2 YSLEER. V lost 0 bases and J lost 5, with 11 bases in between. The CDR3 is made up of 16 amino acids. The CDR3, as DNA: TGCGCCAGCAGCCAAGAGGGGTCCAGAAATAATTCACCCCTCCACTTT. Protein: CASSQEGSRNNSPLHF.

This chain joins TRBV18 and TRBJ1-1; tentative D call: TRBD1 (5 bases). Germline CDR1 is KGHSH and CDR2 is LQKENI. The ends were cut back, 1 base at V and 1 base at J, with 10 bases in the middle. The CDR3 has 15 amino acids. The CDR3 sequence is CASSPQRGANTEAFF. The DNA for the CDR3 is TGTGCCAGCTCACCACAGAGGGGTGCGAACACTGAAGCTTTCTTT.

The J gene is TRBJ1-1, the V gene TRBV5-5; possibly TRBD1 for D (5 bases). The CDR3 is 16 residues long. V was cut by 4 bases and J by 4 bases, with 20 bases left in between. From germline, CDR1 is SGHKS and CDR2 YYEKEE (reference sequence). This CDR3 reads CASSLVSGARGTEAFF. CDR3 coding DNA: TGTGCCAGCAGCCTAGTTTCCGGGGCCCGCGGCACTGAAGCTTTCTTT.

The chain uses TRBV19 and TRBJ1-1; D is possibly TRBD1 (6 bases). The V end was cut by 7 bases, the J end by 5 bases, with 17 bases between. Germline-derived CDR1 and CDR2 are LNHDA and SQIVND (reference sequence). The CDR3 is 14 residues long. The CDR3 DNA is TGTGCCAGTACCCCAGGGGCCTTGGGGACTGAAGCTTTCTTT. Translating gives CASTPGALGTEAFF.

V usage is TRBV25-1 and J usage is TRBJ2-5, with a tentative D call TRBD2 (5 bases). The CDR3 covers 14 residues. Germline V gene lookup returns CDR1 MGHDK and CDR2 SYGVNS. Trimming removed 0 bases at V and 5 bases at J, with 10 bases between. CDR3 amino acids: CASSEYRTGETQYF. In nucleotides, the CDR3 is TGTGCCAGCAGTGAATACAGGACGGGGGAGACCCAGTACTTC.

The rearrangement links TRBV12-5 to TRBJ2-1; 11 bases line up with TRBD1. Germline CDR1 is LGHNT and CDR2 is FRNRAP. J was trimmed by 6 bases and V by 1 base; bases with no gene match: 5. CDR3 length: 16 amino acids. CDR3 protein: CASGLGDRGKTNEQFF. CDR3 bases: TGTGCTAGTGGTTTGGGGGACAGGGGGAAAACCAATGAGCAGTTCTTC.

A few counts support this clone. The chain has TRBV5-4 and TRBJ2-3, with 10 positions matching TRBD2. Looked up from germline, CDR1 is SGHNT and CDR2 is YYREEE (reference sequence). With V trimmed by 4 bases and J by 8 bases, 16 bases remained unmatched. CDR3 size: 17 residues. The CDR3 here is CASSVPSGGASGGTQYF. In DNA, the CDR3 is TGTGCCAGCAGCGTCCCAAGCGGGGGGGCCAGCGGGGGTACGCAGTATTTT.

This rearrangement joins TRBV2 to TRBJ2-1; TRBD2 agrees at 12 bases. The trim removed 4 bases at V and 4 bases at J, leaving 5 bases unmatched. CDR1 SNHLY and CDR2 FYNNEI come from the germline V gene. This CDR3 has 16 residues. CDR3 loop: CASSGLAGESYNEQFF. DNA for the CDR3: TGTGCCAGCAGTGGACTAGCGGGAGAGTCGTACAATGAGCAGTTCTTC.

This sequence joins TRBV6-6 and TRBJ1-3; possibly TRBD1 for D (5 bases). In germline, CDR1 is MNHNY, CDR2 SVGAGI (reference sequence). This CDR3 has 16 residues. With 6 bases removed from V and 4 bases from J, the gap between germline ends came to 19 bases. As DNA, the CDR3 is TGTGCCAGCAGCCTCTCCAGGGAGCCTTGGGGAAACACCATATATTTT. It yields the protein CASSLSREPWGNTIYF.

This rearrangement joins TRBV4-1 to TRBJ1-2, with D tentatively TRBD1 (6 bases). Germline CDR1 reads MGHRA; CDR2 reads YSYEKL. The CDR3 totals 16 residues. Trimming shortened V by 0 bases and J by 6 bases, and 17 bases separated the two germline ends. CDR3 sequence: CASSQDQGGGINGYTF. CDR3 bases: TGCGCCAGCAGCCAAGATCAAGGAGGGGGAATAAATGGCTACACCTTC.

This chain links TRBV7-9 with TRBJ2-1; D is unclear. The ends were cut back, 3 bases at V and 3 bases at J, with 15 bases in the middle. Germline V gene sequence: CDR1 SEHNR, CDR2 FQNEAQ (reference sequence). The CDR3 covers 16 residues. The CDR3 spells CASSFRGDQLYNEQFF. As DNA, the CDR3 is TGTGCCAGCAGCTTCCGTGGAGACCAACTCTACAATGAGCAGTTCTTC.

The chain has TRBV9 and TRBJ2-7; the D gene could be TRBD1 or TRBD2 (5 bases each). Germline values: CDR1 SGDLS, CDR2 YYNGEE. The length of the CDR3 is 15 residues. Trimming cost V 0 bases and J 2 bases, with 12 bases left between them. CDR3 sequence reads: CASSVATGATYEQYF. CDR3 in DNA: TGTGCCAGCAGCGTAGCTACCGGGGCGACCTACGAGCAGTACTTC.

The V call is TRBV5-1, the J call TRBJ1-1, with D perhaps TRBD1 (5 bases). CDR1 is SGHRS, CDR2 YFSETQ, per germline. The CDR3 has 15 amino acids. V gave up 4 bases and J gave up 0 bases, with 13 bases separating them. The CDR3 loop is CASSAAGKLNTEAFF. CDR3 DNA sequence: TGCGCCAGCAGCGCGGCAGGGAAACTGAACACTGAAGCTTTCTTT. The whole variable domain, filled in from reference TRBV5-1 and TRBJ1-1, reads KAGVTQTPRYLIKTRGQQVTLSCSPISGHRSVSWYQQTPGQGLQFLFEYFSETQRNKGNFPGRFSGRQFSNSRSEMNVSTLELGDSALYLCASSAAGKLNTEAFFGQGTRLTVV.

This clone was seen a few times. V usage is TRBV4-3 and J usage is TRBJ1-1; 8 bases agree with TRBD1. The germline V gene encodes CDR1 LGHNA and CDR2 YSLEER. This CDR3 comprises 14 residues. V lost 5 bases and J lost 6; bases outside the gene matches: 8. The CDR3 reads CASSYLDREAEAFF. As DNA, the CDR3 is TGCGCCAGCAGCTACTTGGACAGGGAGGCTGAAGCTTTCTTT.

This clone is deemed medium-sized. The chain is built from TRBV4-1 and TRBJ1-2; D uncertain. CDR3 length: 16 amino acids. In germline, CDR1 is MGHRA, CDR2 YSYEKL. Deletions cut 0 bases from V and 4 bases from J, with 15 bases between. CDR3 sequence (DNA): TGCGCCAGCAGCCAAGATCAAGGTCCAGGCACCTATGGCTACACCTTC. It specifies CASSQDQGPGTYGYTF.

This chain links TRBV6-5 with TRBJ1-2; D not certain. The CDR3 is 15 residues long. The germline V gene has CDR1 MNHEY and CDR2 SVGAGI. The V gene lost 6 bases and the J gene lost 6 bases, with 20 bases spanning the gap. The CDR3 reads CASRRSGSLRDGYTF. Written as DNA, the CDR3 is TGTGCCAGCAGAAGGTCAGGTTCGTTGAGGGATGGCTACACCTTC.

The V gene is TRBV18, the J gene TRBJ2-3; D not resolved. Trimming took off 2 bases at V and 3 bases at J, with 9 bases between the two ends. This CDR3 has 14 residues. CDR1 is KGHSH, CDR2 LQKENI, per germline. DNA of the CDR3: TGTGCCAGCTCACCAGGCAGGAAAACAGATACGCAGTATTTT. It is translated as CASSPGRKTDTQYF.

The rearrangement links TRBV7-9 to TRBJ2-3; no definite D call. Per the germline V gene, CDR1 is SEHNR and CDR2 is FQNEAQ (reference sequence). CDR3 length: 14 residues. V lost 4 bases and J 3 bases, leaving 11 bases between the germline ends. The CDR3 DNA reads as TGTGCCAGCAGCTCCCTTATAAGTACAGATACGCAGTATTTT. It translates to CASSSLISTDTQYF.